This T cell receptor beta chain was sequenced for a study of shared clonotypes between healthy human individuals. About the study: Three plates each covered CD4 naive and memory; CD8 naive two, CD8 memory one. Regarding the study as a whole: Blood was the only sampled material, and tissue repertoires likely differ. A small donor pool kept down the genetic and exposure-history diversity that was represented.

Assay: immunoSEQ multiplex PCR; the TCRdb copy retains only in-frame clones and omits some. The data contain around 1,100,000 clones, approximately 77% of them singletons. Regarding this clone: Its antigen remains unidentified. Other DNA sequences in this specimen translate into the identical CDR3.

The germline V gene has CDR1 SEHNR and CDR2 FQNEAQ (reference sequence). The length of the CDR3 is 14 residues. Unmatched junction bases numbered 6, after V lost 3 bases and J lost 5 bases. The chain has TRBV7-9 and TRBJ2-7; 8 nucleotides line up with TRBD2. Sequencing was carried out using memory CD4+ T cells from PBMCs. Subset given: CD45RA-negative fraction. This TCR came from a man in his late teens or twenties in good health. Some clones in this sample may be carry-over from other donors' samples. CDR3: CASSLSGREDEQYF. The CDR3 DNA reads as TGTGCCAGCAGCTTGTCCGGGCGGGAGGACGAGCAGTACTTC.